This TCR beta chain stems from a study of CD8 T cells in ankylosing spondylitis. Study-wide findings and caveats: Typical of ankylosing spondylitis blood, it appeared, was a TCR beta motif of roughly eight highly homologous variants.

This clonotype was seen just once. Its antigen is not known. With V trimmed by 8 bases and J by 4 bases, 25 bases remained unmatched. Germline values: CDR1 MNHEY, CDR2 SVGEGT. The CDR3 is made up of 19 amino acids. Quantitative 5'-RACE was performed with molecular barcodes, and it yielded the TCR beta libraries. TCRdb recomputed calls from the 5' RACE reads with MiXCR, one row per CDR3 protein. The sample holds 250,000 to 300,000 distinct CDR3 sequences, under 20% seen once. The receptor was isolated from a male donor with ankylosing spondylitis or in good health (not recorded which). Sequencing was carried out using blood, either unsorted or a sorted T cell fraction (not recorded which). J is TRBJ2-7 and V is TRBV6-2 or TRBV6-3; 8 positions match TRBD2. Written as DNA, the CDR3 is TGTGCCAGCCGCGATTTGGACAGTCTTAAGACTAGCGCCGGGTACGAGCAGTACTTC. It specifies CASRDLDSLKTSAGYEQYF.